Listed here are 14 T cell receptor beta chains from one sample, sequenced in a study of blood T cell repertoires in COVID-19. The data were produced by immunoSEQ multiplex PCR, yet TCRdb's version contains in-frame clones alone and is incomplete. The sample comprises 42,000 or so clones, around nine tenths of which are singletons, and 9.2% rests with the top ten. Material for sequencing was peripheral blood. The receptor source for this set is a man aged 45 to 65 with active COVID-19.

This chain uses TRBV11-3 with TRBJ2-5; D might be TRBD1 (6 bases). Trimming removed 6 bases from V and 5 bases from J, with 13 bases in between. The germline V gene has CDR1 SGHNT and CDR2 YENEEA. The CDR3 extends over 13 amino acids. The DNA for the CDR3 is TGTGCCAGCAGTTTACTGCAGGGGGAGACCCAGTACTTC. Its translation: CASSLLQGETQYF.

This rearrangement joins TRBV7-8 to TRBJ2-7; a possible D gene is TRBD1 (5 bases). The CDR3 runs to 14 residues. Per the germline V gene, CDR1 is SGHVS and CDR2 is FQNEAQ. V was shortened by 7 bases and J by 5 bases, with 18 bases between the two germline ends. The CDR3 DNA sequence: TGTGCCAGCACCAAGGAAAGGGGTCCCCACGAGCAGTACTTC. Translated, it gives CASTKERGPHEQYF.

J is TRBJ2-5 and V is TRBV30; 7 bases match TRBD2. This CDR3 is 14 amino acids long. Germline CDR1 and CDR2: GTSNPN and SVGIG (reference sequence). Losses at the gene ends were 5 bases for V and 3 bases for J; bases not matched to a gene: 9. The CDR3 region is CAWGVGRGEETQYF. The CDR3 DNA reads as TGTGCCTGGGGGGTGGGGAGGGGTGAAGAGACCCAGTACTTC.

The CDR3 DNA sequence: TGTGCCAGCAGCCTGAGGGTTGGTGAGCAGTTCTTC. It specifies CASSLRVGEQFF. The chain links TRBV28 to TRBJ2-1; a possible D gene is TRBD2 (5 bases). CDR1 is MDHEN, CDR2 SYDVKM, per germline. This CDR3 has 12 residues. Trimming removed 6 bases from V and 9 bases from J, with 12 bases in between.

This clone was seen just once. J is TRBJ1-1 and V is TRBV7-9; maybe TRBD1 (6 bases). The CDR3 has 13 residues. V lost 5 bases to trimming and J lost 10 bases, with 17 bases between them. Germline V gives CDR1 SEHNR, CDR2 FQNEAQ (reference sequence). The CDR3 reads CASSQGGARGAFF. Here the CDR3 DNA reads TGTGCCAGCAGCCAAGGAGGCGCCAGGGGAGCTTTCTTT.

V gene TRBV18 combines with J gene TRBJ1-2; TRBD1 aligns across 9 bases. Germline CDR1 KGHSH, CDR2 LQKENI. The CDR3 is 15 residues long. With 3 bases clipped from V and 5 bases from J, the junction kept 7 bases outside the gene matches. The CDR3 sequence: CASSPIQGAGYGYTF. In nucleotides, the CDR3 is TGTGCCAGCTCACCGATACAGGGGGCAGGGTATGGCTACACCTTC.

This rearrangement joins TRBV12-3 or TRBV12-4 to TRBJ1-5; tentative D call: TRBD1 (5 bases). The CDR3 extends over 13 amino acids. V lost 8 bases and J 6 bases, leaving 14 bases between the germline ends. This CDR3 is CASGAGVGQPQHF. In DNA form, the CDR3 reads TGTGCCAGCGGGGCGGGAGTAGGTCAGCCCCAGCATTTT.

V and J are TRBV27 and TRBJ1-1; 7 bases fit TRBD1. J lost 5 bases, V lost 5 bases, and 8 bases had no gene match. The CDR3 consists of 14 residues. The germline gives CDR1 MNHEY, CDR2 SMNVEV (reference sequence). The DNA of the CDR3 is TGTGCCAGCAGTGCAAACAGGGGAGGAACTGAAGCTTTCTTT. Encoded protein: CASSANRGGTEAFF.

The gene calls are TRBV27 and TRBJ2-1; a possible D gene is TRBD1 (5 bases). V shed 7 bases and J shed 4 bases, with 17 bases lying between them. CDR3 size: 15 residues. The V gene's germline CDR1 is MNHEY and CDR2 SMNVEV (reference sequence). CDR3 nucleotide sequence: TGTGCCAGCAAATCAGGGCAGGACATATACAATGAGCAGTTCTTC. Translation gives CASKSGQDIYNEQFF.

The chain is built from TRBV9 and TRBJ2-5; D is perhaps TRBD1 (6 bases). The CDR3 spans 15 residues. Trimming cost V 1 base and J 4 bases, with 14 bases left between them. Per germline, CDR1 SGDLS and CDR2 YYNGEE. The CDR3 DNA reads TGTGCCAGCAGCGTAAACAGGGTTAGTGGAGAGACCCAGTACTTC. Translated, it gives CASSVNRVSGETQYF.

The CDR3 here is CASSELAGGASGTDTQYF. CDR3 nucleotides: TGCGCCAGCAGCGAACTAGCGGGAGGGGCTTCGGGCACAGATACGCAGTATTTT. The rearrangement uses TRBV5-1 and TRBJ2-3; TRBD2 matches 13 bases. This CDR3 has 18 amino acids. Germline lookup yields CDR1 SGHRS and CDR2 YFSETQ. The V and J ends lost 4 bases and 1 base, in that order; junction bases with no gene match: 9.

Only one count was recorded for this clone. The rearrangement links TRBV7-9 to TRBJ2-5; TRBD2 matches at 8 bases. V lost 4 bases, J lost 4 bases, and 11 bases stayed unmatched. This CDR3 has 16 amino acids. Germline values: CDR1 SEHNR, CDR2 FQNEAQ (reference sequence). This CDR3 is CASSSSLSGSRETQYF. CDR3 bases: TGTGCCAGCAGCTCGAGCTTAAGCGGGAGTAGAGAGACCCAGTACTTC.

V gene TRBV7-3 combines with J gene TRBJ1-3, with D perhaps TRBD1 (5 bases). Germline V gene sequence: CDR1 SGHTA, CDR2 FQGTGA. This CDR3 has 15 amino acids. Between the trimmed V and J ends, which lost 2 bases and 4 bases, there was a span of 12 bases. The CDR3 region has the DNA TGTGCCAGCAGCTTATGGGCAGGGCAAGGAAACACCATATATTTT. Its translation is CASSLWAGQGNTIYF.

In its sample, this clone was seen once. The chain links TRBV6-2 or TRBV6-3 to TRBJ2-2, with 7 bases matching TRBD1. CDR3 size: 15 residues. From germline, CDR1 is MNHEY and CDR2 SVGEGT. J lost 5 bases, V lost 2 bases, and 5 bases had no gene match. This chain's CDR3 is CASSYEGAATGELFF. CDR3 DNA: TGTGCCAGCAGTTACGAGGGGGCCGCTACCGGGGAGCTGTTTTTT.